This TCR beta chain was documented in a study of blood T cell repertoires in COVID-19. On the study more broadly: Sites in the United States, Italy and Spain provided acute and convalescent COVID-19 samples. Sources were T cells, B-cell-depleted T cells, or PBMCs; the material itself was cDNA or gDNA.

As handled by the study authors: How many nucleated cells were present was estimated from reference gene primer amplification. The table came from immunoSEQ multiplex PCR; TCRdb's copy has only in-frame clones and leaves some out. The DNA gave D and trimming, while V, J and clone size come from that table. The sample records approximately 26,000 clones, approximately 86% being singletons. The CDR3 covers 13 residues. The V end lost 8 bases, the J end lost 8 bases, and 15 bases lay between the germline ends. From germline, CDR1 is LGHDT and CDR2 YNNKEL (reference sequence). The V call is TRBV3-1 (or the pseudogene TRBV3-2), the J call TRBJ2-2; possibly TRBD2 for D (6 bases). The clonotype originates from a human donor in a cohort sampled during active COVID-19. The sample consisted of peripheral blood. CDR3 sequence: CASSRTGRGELFF. The CDR3 DNA is TGTGCCAGCTCACGCACGGGGAGGGGGGAGCTGTTTTTT.